A single sample gave rise to the 29 T cell receptor beta chains below, sequenced in a study of T-cell reconstitution after alpha-beta-depleted transplantation in children. TCRbeta library construction was performed incorporating unique molecular identifiers. TCRdb ran MiXCR on the PCR reads and lists one entry per CDR3 protein. Of 500,000 to 600,000 distinct CDR3 sequences listed, about 16% are singletons. Sequences were derived from PBMCs from the stem cell graft donor, sampled from the stem cell graft. These receptors originate from a human donor who donated a stem cell graft to a child with acute lymphoblastic leukemia.

The chain carries TRBV4-2 and TRBJ2-2, with D unresolved. V was clipped by 0 bases and J by 0 bases, with 8 bases between them. CDR1 is LGHNA, CDR2 YNFKEQ, per germline. CDR3 size: 16 residues. The CDR3 DNA sequence: TGTGCCAGCAGCCAAGATACGGATCCGAACACCGGGGAGCTGTTTTTT. It yields the protein CASSQDTDPNTGELFF.

The chain employs TRBV4-1 and TRBJ2-3; D might be TRBD2 (5 bases). The V gene's germline CDR1 is MGHRA and CDR2 YSYEKL. V shed 3 bases and J shed 2 bases, with 9 bases lying between them. The CDR3 length is 14 residues. For the CDR3, the DNA is TGCGCCAGCAGCCATGGAGCGGTCACAGATACGCAGTATTTT. Its protein is CASSHGAVTDTQYF.

The gene calls are TRBV7-9 and TRBJ2-7; 9 bases align to TRBD2. The CDR3 spans 17 residues. Germline V lookup: CDR1 SEHNR, CDR2 FQNEAQ (reference sequence). V shed 1 base, J shed 0 bases, and the junction held 7 bases outside the gene matches. In DNA form, the CDR3 reads TGTGCCAGCAGCTTAGGCCCTAGCGGGGTAAGCTCCTACGAGCAGTACTTC. This encodes CASSLGPSGVSSYEQYF.

This clonotype was seen a handful of times. The chain has TRBV5-1 and TRBJ2-2; TRBD2 matches at 10 bases. CDR1 is SGHRS, CDR2 YFSETQ, per germline. The CDR3 is 16 residues long. The trim removed 4 bases at V and 7 bases at J, leaving 10 bases unmatched. This CDR3 reads CASSPASGRAGGELFF. As DNA, the CDR3 is TGCGCCAGCAGCCCTGCTAGCGGGAGAGCGGGCGGGGAGCTGTTTTTT.

This sequence joins TRBV27 and TRBJ1-1, with TRBD1 as a possible D gene (5 bases). Germline V gives CDR1 MNHEY, CDR2 SMNVEV (reference sequence). Trimming pared 3 bases from V and 2 bases from J, leaving 10 bases between. The CDR3 sequence is 14 residues long. CDR3 region: CASSFGTENTEAFF. The CDR3 DNA follows: TGTGCCAGCAGTTTCGGGACCGAAAACACTGAAGCTTTCTTT.

This clonotype was counted between two and nine times. The rearrangement links TRBV5-1 to TRBJ2-2; D remains ambiguous. V was pared by 0 bases and J by 5 bases, with 17 bases between. This CDR3 has 17 residues. The V gene's germline CDR1 is SGHRS and CDR2 YFSETQ. The CDR3 is CASSLEVGNLQTGELFF. The CDR3 nucleotides are TGCGCCAGCAGCTTGGAGGTGGGAAATTTGCAGACCGGGGAGCTGTTTTTT. The full variable domain, completed using reference TRBV5-1 and TRBJ2-2, is KAGVTQTPRYLIKTRGQQVTLSCSPISGHRSVSWYQQTPGQGLQFLFEYFSETQRNKGNFPGRFSGRQFSNSRSEMNVSTLELGDSALYLCASSLEVGNLQTGELFFGEGSRLTVL.

The sample holds one count of this clonotype. It is unclear where the CDR3 begins or ends on the DNA, so no DNA is shown, and the CDR3 is as TCRdb lists it. This chain's CDR3 is CASSKVGSGSGESYEQYF. J is TRBJ2-7 and V is TRBV21-1; the table calls TRBD2, which could not be checked here. TRBV21-1 is a documented pseudogene. The CDR3 sequence runs 18 residues, both termini included.

This clonotype was seen a handful of times. The chain links TRBV19 to TRBJ1-1; D might be TRBD1 (6 bases). The CDR3 totals 13 residues. Trimming removed 11 bases from V and 0 bases from J, with 13 bases in between. Germline values: CDR1 LNHDA, CDR2 SQIVND (reference sequence). The chain's CDR3 is CASRQALNTEAFF. In DNA form, the CDR3 reads TGTGCCTCCCGACAGGCCTTGAACACTGAAGCTTTCTTT.

This clonotype was detected only a few times. This chain links TRBV12-3 or TRBV12-4 with TRBJ1-2; 8 bases map to TRBD1. V gave up 1 base and J gave up 5 bases; unmatched junction bases: 6. The CDR3 contains 15 residues. CDR3 DNA: TGTGCCAGCAGTTTAGGTGGACAGGGCGGTTATGGCTACACCTTC. Amino acids: CASSLGGQGGYGYTF.

This clonotype was counted only a few times. The chain combines TRBV5-4 with TRBJ2-7, with D tentatively TRBD1 or TRBD2 (6 bases each). This CDR3 is built from 15 residues. Germline-derived CDR1 and CDR2 are SGHNT and YYREEE (reference sequence). Trimming removed 3 bases from V and 3 bases from J, with 16 bases in between. CDR3 nucleotides: TGTGCCAGCAGCTCGTTTGTCGGGGGCCTCTACGAGCAGTACTTC. Its translation is CASSSFVGGLYEQYF.

The V and J genes are TRBV6-1 and TRBJ2-7; 10 bases align to TRBD2. This CDR3 contains 15 residues. Trimming removed 4 bases from V and 0 bases from J; junction bases left unmatched: 3. Germline values: CDR1 MNHNS, CDR2 SASEGT. DNA for the CDR3: TGTGCCAGCAGTGTGGAGCGGGAGGGCTCCTACGAGCAGTACTTC. It specifies CASSVEREGSYEQYF.

V and J are TRBV18 and TRBJ2-1, with 10 bases identical to TRBD1. The CDR3 spans 16 residues. Germline CDR1 KGHSH, CDR2 LQKENI. Losses at the gene ends were 3 bases for V and 8 bases for J; bases not matched to a gene: 10. The CDR3 DNA is TGTGCCAGCTCACCTTTGGGACAGGGGTTTAGGGATGAGCAGTTCTTC. Translating gives CASSPLGQGFRDEQFF. The complete variable domain, with remaining parts taken from reference TRBV18 and TRBJ2-1, reads NAGVMQNPRHLVRRRGQEARLRCSPMKGHSHVYWYRQLPEEGLKFMVYLQKENIIDESGMPKERFSAEFPKEGPSILRIQQVVRGDSAAYFCASSPLGQGFRDEQFFGPGTRLTVL.

The chain couples TRBV3-1 to TRBJ2-7; a possible D gene is TRBD2 (6 bases). V shed 0 bases and J shed 3 bases, with 12 bases lying between them. CDR1 is LGHDT, CDR2 YNNKEL, per germline (reference sequence). This CDR3 is 15 amino acids long. This CDR3 reads CASSQDWGTRYEQYF. DNA of the CDR3: TGTGCCAGCAGCCAAGATTGGGGGACTCGCTACGAGCAGTACTTC.

The J gene is TRBJ2-5, the V gene TRBV6-1, with no clear D. Germline assignment: CDR1 MNHNS and CDR2 SASEGT. This CDR3 region has 14 residues. The V and J ends lost 3 bases and 0 bases respectively, with 8 bases between them. DNA of the CDR3: TGTGCCAGCAGTGATTCCCCAAACCAAGAGACCCAGTACTTC. Translating it yields CASSDSPNQETQYF.

This clonotype was detected only a few times. The chain combines TRBV20-1 with TRBJ2-7; no clear D gene. Germline assignment: CDR1 DFQATT and CDR2 SNEGSKA (reference sequence). V gave up 6 bases and J gave up 9 bases, with 6 bases separating them. CDR3 length: 8 residues. This chain's CDR3 is CSAGGQYF. The CDR3 DNA reads as TGCAGTGCCGGTGGGCAGTACTTC.

V usage is TRBV21-1 and J usage is TRBJ2-1; whether TRBD2, the table's D call, matches the DNA was not checked. TRBV21-1 is noted as a pseudogene. CDR3 length: 15 amino acids. CDR3 bases: TGTGCCAGCAGCAAAGGCGACGGGAGGGCCCCCGAGCAGTTCTTC. It encodes CASSKGDGRAPEQFF.

In its sample, this clonotype was seen a few times. The rearrangement uses TRBV18 and TRBJ1-5; D is undetermined. The CDR3 is 14 amino acids. V gave up 6 bases and J gave up 4 bases, with 13 bases separating them. From germline, CDR1 is KGHSH and CDR2 LQKENI. The CDR3 here is CASSPSDPNQPQHF. The CDR3 DNA reads as TGTGCCAGCTCGCCCTCTGACCCTAATCAGCCCCAGCATTTT.

This chain joins TRBV14 and TRBJ1-3; D is possibly TRBD1 (6 bases). Germline loops: CDR1 SGHDN, CDR2 FVKESK. The V gene lost 0 bases and the J gene lost 2 bases, with 8 bases spanning the gap. The CDR3 is made up of 15 amino acids. The CDR3 loop reads CASSQEQGAGNTIYF. The CDR3, as DNA: TGTGCCAGCAGCCAAGAACAGGGAGCTGGAAACACCATATATTTT.

The V and J genes are TRBV5-1 and TRBJ2-5; no clear D gene. The germline CDR1 and CDR2 sequences are SGHRS and YFSETQ. CDR3 length: 13 residues. The V and J ends lost 3 bases and 4 bases respectively, with 10 bases between them. The CDR3 nucleotides read TGCGCCAGCAGCTCCCAAAACGGAGAGACCCAGTACTTC. It yields the protein CASSSQNGETQYF.

The rearrangement uses TRBV7-9 and TRBJ2-4, with 7 bases fitting TRBD2. The CDR3 length is 14 residues. The V gene end was trimmed by 5 bases and the J gene end by 13 bases; junction bases not matched to a gene: 14. Germline V lookup: CDR1 SEHNR, CDR2 FQNEAQ (reference sequence). CDR3 nucleotide sequence: TGTGCCAGCAGCCCGATCTGGGGGGGTGAAGAACAGTACTTC. Translated, it gives CASSPIWGGEEQYF.

The chain joins TRBV29-1 to TRBJ1-1; D gene uncertain. In germline, CDR1 is SQVTM, CDR2 ANQGSEA. Trimming pared 1 base from V and 5 bases from J, leaving 14 bases between. The CDR3 extends over 14 amino acids. DNA of the CDR3: TGCAGCGTTGAAGTTCGCTCTCGGGGTACTGAAGCTTTCTTT. Its protein product is CSVEVRSRGTEAFF.

This clonotype was counted between two and nine times. The chain has TRBV12-3 or TRBV12-4 and TRBJ1-2; TRBD1 agrees at 7 bases. The V gene end was trimmed by 1 base and the J gene end by 7 bases; junction bases not matched to a gene: 3. This CDR3 contains 13 residues. Here the CDR3 reads CASSLGGQLGYTF. The CDR3 DNA reads TGTGCCAGCAGTTTAGGGGGACAGCTTGGCTACACCTTC.

This sequence joins TRBV5-1 and TRBJ1-6, with D hard to call. The CDR3 runs to 15 residues. In germline, CDR1 is SGHRS, CDR2 YFSETQ. The V and J ends lost 0 bases and 0 bases respectively, with 4 bases between them. CDR3 amino acids: CASSLGNSYNSPLHF. The CDR3 DNA reads TGCGCCAGCAGCTTGGGCAACTCCTATAATTCACCCCTCCACTTT.

The genes are TRBV9 and TRBJ2-1; D remains unclear. Germline values: CDR1 SGDLS, CDR2 YYNGEE. This CDR3 spans 14 amino acids. The ends were cut back, 4 bases at V and 5 bases at J, with 13 bases in the middle. The CDR3 DNA reads as TGTGCCAGCAGCTCTAGGCAATTGGACAATGAGCAGTTCTTC. This gives the protein CASSSRQLDNEQFF.

The chain carries TRBV27 and TRBJ2-5; 7 nucleotides line up with TRBD2. In germline, CDR1 is MNHEY, CDR2 SMNVEV (reference sequence). Unmatched junction bases numbered 7, after V lost 1 base and J lost 5 bases. The CDR3 is made up of 15 amino acids. The CDR3 loop is CASSLFAGVGETQYF. The CDR3 bases are TGTGCCAGCAGTTTATTCGCGGGAGTGGGTGAGACCCAGTACTTC.

Here the CDR3 reads CASRHGTHHEQYF. In DNA, the CDR3 is TGTGCCAGCAGGCATGGGACACACCACGAGCAGTACTTC. The chain employs TRBV7-6 and TRBJ2-7; D perhaps matches TRBD1 (6 bases). Trimming stripped 6 bases from V and 5 bases from J, with 14 bases between. The CDR3 contains 13 residues. Germline V gene lookup returns CDR1 SGHVS and CDR2 FNYEAQ.

V usage is TRBV15 and J usage is TRBJ2-1; 8 bases are a match to TRBD2. The CDR3 extends over 15 amino acids. Germline assignment: CDR1 LNHNV and CDR2 YYDKDF (reference sequence). J was trimmed by 13 bases and V by 1 base; bases with no gene match: 12. This CDR3 is CATSRGAGAGLGQFF. CDR3 DNA: TGTGCCACCAGCAGAGGTGCGGGGGCGGGACTAGGACAGTTCTTC.

This clonotype was counted only a few times. The chain recombines TRBV4-1 with TRBJ2-3, with TRBD2 matching over 8 bases. The ends lost 2 bases at V and 6 bases at J; junction bases unmatched: 4. The CDR3 has 14 residues. In germline, CDR1 is MGHRA, CDR2 YSYEKL. CDR3 bases: TGCGCCAGCAGCCAAAGCGGGAGCGGGGATACGCAGTATTTT. Translated: CASSQSGSGDTQYF.

The chain carries TRBV7-2 and TRBJ1-4, with 7 positions matching TRBD1. Germline V gene data show CDR1 as SGHTA and CDR2 as FQGNSA. The CDR3 is 14 amino acids. Unmatched junction bases numbered 4, after V lost 1 base and J lost 8 bases. This CDR3 reads CASSLDRGPEKLFF. CDR3 bases: TGTGCCAGCAGCTTAGACAGGGGACCGGAAAAACTGTTTTTT.